This entry describes one T cell receptor beta chain. Its antigen is unknown. Germline and junction disagree at one end, which may indicate a read error. These data are taken from a study of glioma-infiltrating T cells. Whole-study results and caveats: Very few CDR3 sequences were shared between tissue and blood.

Per germline, CDR1 MNHNS and CDR2 SASEGT. The CDR3 covers 14 residues. TCR alpha and beta CDR3 regions were amplified from RNA using iRepertoire nested multiplex PCR. TCRdb called the multiplex PCR reads again in MiXCR, with one record for every CDR3 protein. The table includes around 180,000 distinct CDR3 sequences, around 42% detected once. The source material was glioma tissue, nonneoplastic brain tissue, or PBMCs (not recorded which). The sequence was obtained from a human donor with low-grade glioma or glioblastoma, undergoing nonglioma brain surgery, or in good health (not recorded which). V is TRBV6-1 and J is TRBJ1-6; D might be TRBD1 (5 bases). The CDR3, as DNA: TGTGCCAGCAGTGAACGGGGGATCGCTCCACCCCTACACTTT. Amino acids: CASSERGIAPPLHF.